These T cell receptor beta chains were read from a single sample in a study of cytomegalovirus exposure and HLA in healthy donors. The method was immunoSEQ multiplex PCR; TCRdb's version includes in-frame clones alone and lacks a portion of them. The table lists about 160,000 clones, approximately 77% of them singletons. Sequenced input: PBMCs. These TCRs come from a man aged 25 to 40 in good health and CMV-seropositive. The CDR3 runs from the conserved cysteine through the conserved F or W. Each record gives: J gene, D gene, V gene, clone size, CDR3 DNA, CDR3 protein. A D gene is named only where the DNA matches it firmly. Size is omitted from some rows. Given values are once, few, many or a class for expanded clones.

J gene: TRBJ2-7; D gene: TRBD1; V gene: TRBV11-1; clone size: NA; CDR3 DNA: TGTGCCAGCAGCTGGGGGGACAGGAGCTCCTACGAGCAGTACTTC; CDR3 protein: CASSWGDRSSYEQYF
J gene: TRBJ2-6; D gene: TRBD1; V gene: TRBV30; clone size: few; CDR3 DNA: TGTGCCTGGAGCCCAGGACAGGATATACTCTCTGGGGCCAACGTCCTGACTTTC; CDR3 protein: CAWSPGQDILSGANVLTF
J gene: TRBJ1-2; D gene: TRBD1; V gene: TRBV2; clone size: NA; CDR3 DNA: TGTGCCAGCAGTGAAGAAGTGGACAGGGGGTTCCGCGGCTACACCTTC; CDR3 protein: CASSEEVDRGFRGYTF
J gene: TRBJ2-1; D gene: NA; V gene: TRBV5-1; clone size: once; CDR3 DNA: TGCGCCAGCAGCTTGGGCCGCCCCCCGGGTGCACTTTACAATGAGCAGTTCTTC; CDR3 protein: CASSLGRPPGALYNEQFF
J gene: TRBJ1-4; D gene: TRBD1; V gene: TRBV7-9; clone size: NA; CDR3 DNA: TGTGCCAGCAGCTCCCTGGGACAGGGGGTAACTAATGAAAAACTGTTTTTT; CDR3 protein: CASSSLGQGVTNEKLFF
J gene: TRBJ2-7; D gene: NA; V gene: TRBV6-5; clone size: NA; CDR3 DNA: TGTGCCAGCAGTTACTCCCGGGGTCTCTACGAGCAGTACTTC; CDR3 protein: CASSYSRGLYEQYF
J gene: TRBJ1-6; D gene: NA; V gene: TRBV9; clone size: NA; CDR3 DNA: TGTGCCAGCAGCGTAGACAGCCAATATAATTCACCCCTCCACTTT; CDR3 protein: CASSVDSQYNSPLHF
J gene: TRBJ1-3; D gene: NA; V gene: TRBV9; clone size: few; CDR3 DNA: TGTGCCAGCAGCGTAGCTACGAAAAACACCATATATTTT; CDR3 protein: CASSVATKNTIYF
J gene: TRBJ2-6; D gene: TRBD1; V gene: TRBV14; clone size: NA; CDR3 DNA: TGTGCCAGCAGCCAAACGAACTACAGGGGTGGGGCCAACGTCCTGACTTTC; CDR3 protein: CASSQTNYRGGANVLTF
J gene: TRBJ2-5; D gene: TRBD1; V gene: TRBV5-1; clone size: NA; CDR3 DNA: TGCGCCAGCAGCTTGGCCGACAGGGGGGAAGAGACCCAGTACTTC; CDR3 protein: CASSLADRGEETQYF
J gene: TRBJ1-5; D gene: NA; V gene: TRBV7-2; clone size: NA; CDR3 DNA: TGTGCCAGCAGCTTGGCCAATCAGCCCCAGCATTTT; CDR3 protein: CASSLANQPQHF
J gene: TRBJ2-5; D gene: NA; V gene: TRBV23-1; clone size: once; CDR3 DNA: TGCGCCAGCAGGGTAACTAGCCAAGAGACCCAGTACTTC; CDR3 protein: CASRVTSQETQYF
J gene: TRBJ2-6; D gene: TRBD1; V gene: TRBV7-3; clone size: NA; CDR3 DNA: TGTGCCAGCAGCTGGAAAGGGACAGGGGGAGTGGGGGCCAACGTCCTGACTTTC; CDR3 protein: CASSWKGTGGVGANVLTF
J gene: TRBJ1-4; D gene: NA; V gene: TRBV28; clone size: NA; CDR3 DNA: TGTGCCAGCAGTTTATGGGGGGGGGCGCGAAAAGAAAAACTGTTTTTT; CDR3 protein: CASSLWGGARKEKLFF
J gene: TRBJ2-7; D gene: NA; V gene: TRBV5-1; clone size: NA; CDR3 DNA: TGCGCCAGCAGCCCATCTCAGGACCGAGACCAGGGGCAGTACTTC; CDR3 protein: CASSPSQDRDQGQYF
J gene: TRBJ2-1; D gene: NA; V gene: TRBV14; clone size: NA; CDR3 DNA: TGTGCCAGCAGCCAAGTTAACAATGAGCAGTTCTTC; CDR3 protein: CASSQVNNEQFF
J gene: TRBJ1-4; D gene: TRBD1; V gene: TRBV30; clone size: once; CDR3 DNA: TGTGCCTGGAGTCCCAAGCACAGGGGGTCAAATGAAAAACTGTTTTTT; CDR3 protein: CAWSPKHRGSNEKLFF
J gene: TRBJ1-6; D gene: NA; V gene: TRBV28; clone size: NA; CDR3 DNA: TGTGCCAGCAGAATTACCGTTAGCAAGTCCTATAATTCACCCCTCCACTTT; CDR3 protein: CASRITVSKSYNSPLHF
J gene: TRBJ2-7; D gene: NA; V gene: TRBV28; clone size: NA; CDR3 DNA: TGTGCCAGCACCGTGGGCCTACCCCTCTACGAGCAGTACTTC; CDR3 protein: CASTVGLPLYEQYF
J gene: TRBJ1-5; D gene: NA; V gene: TRBV11-2; clone size: NA; CDR3 DNA: TGTGCCAGCAGCCCCTCCTGGGCTAGCAATCAGCCCCAGCATTTT; CDR3 protein: CASSPSWASNQPQHF
J gene: TRBJ2-3; D gene: NA; V gene: TRBV7-6; clone size: NA; CDR3 DNA: TGTGCCAGCAGCAGCGGAGGGGGCACAGATACGCAGTATTTT; CDR3 protein: CASSSGGGTDTQYF
J gene: TRBJ2-1; D gene: TRBD2; V gene: TRBV4-3; clone size: NA; CDR3 DNA: TGCGCCAGCAGCCAAGATAGGTCTAGCGGGGGGTTTAATGAGCAGTTCTTC; CDR3 protein: CASSQDRSSGGFNEQFF
J gene: TRBJ1-6; D gene: TRBD1; V gene: TRBV28; clone size: NA; CDR3 DNA: TGTGCCAGCAGTCGGGACAGATTAGATTCACCCCTCCACTTT; CDR3 protein: CASSRDRLDSPLHF
J gene: TRBJ2-3; D gene: TRBD1; V gene: TRBV19; clone size: NA; CDR3 DNA: TGTGCCAGTAGTAGTCAGGGGGAGACAGATACGCAGTATTTT; CDR3 protein: CASSSQGETDTQYF
J gene: TRBJ2-7; D gene: NA; V gene: TRBV11-2; clone size: NA; CDR3 DNA: TGTGCCAGCAGCTTAGCAGGGTCTAACGAGCAGTACTTC; CDR3 protein: CASSLAGSNEQYF
J gene: TRBJ2-3; D gene: NA; V gene: TRBV5-6; clone size: NA; CDR3 DNA: TGTGCCAGCAGCTTGGTCGCGGCGGATACGCAGTATTTT; CDR3 protein: CASSLVAADTQYF
J gene: TRBJ2-7; D gene: TRBD1; V gene: TRBV9; clone size: NA; CDR3 DNA: TGTGCCAGCAGCCCAACAGGGGGCGAAGGCGAGCAGTACTTC; CDR3 protein: CASSPTGGEGEQYF
J gene: TRBJ2-5; D gene: NA; V gene: TRBV7-9; clone size: NA; CDR3 DNA: TGTGCCAGCAGCCCTAAAGACAGGATACAAGAGACCCAGTACTTC; CDR3 protein: CASSPKDRIQETQYF
J gene: TRBJ2-1; D gene: TRBD1; V gene: TRBV2; clone size: NA; CDR3 DNA: TGTGCCAGCAGGGCGGGACAGGGTGACTTCTTC; CDR3 protein: CASRAGQGDFF
J gene: TRBJ2-3; D gene: NA; V gene: TRBV7-2; clone size: NA; CDR3 DNA: TGTGCCAGCAACCCCGGGATTACTAGCCGGGCAGATACGCAGTATTTT; CDR3 protein: CASNPGITSRADTQYF
J gene: TRBJ2-7; D gene: TRBD2; V gene: TRBV11-2; clone size: NA; CDR3 DNA: TGTGCCAGCAGCTTAAGCTATGGCGGGGGTTACGAGCAGTACTTC; CDR3 protein: CASSLSYGGGYEQYF
J gene: TRBJ1-1; D gene: NA; V gene: TRBV19; clone size: NA; CDR3 DNA: TGTGCCAGTAGTATGATACAGGCCCGCGTGGCTTTCTTT; CDR3 protein: CASSMIQARVAFF
J gene: TRBJ2-7; D gene: NA; V gene: TRBV6-1; clone size: once; CDR3 DNA: TGTGCCAGCAGTGTTGGGGCTGCAGGCTCCTACGAGCAGTACTTC; CDR3 protein: CASSVGAAGSYEQYF
J gene: TRBJ2-3; D gene: NA; V gene: TRBV5-8; clone size: once; CDR3 DNA: TGTGCCAGCAGCTTGGATATGGGGAGTGGCACAGATACGCAGTATTTT; CDR3 protein: CASSLDMGSGTDTQYF
J gene: TRBJ2-1; D gene: TRBD2; V gene: TRBV6-1; clone size: NA; CDR3 DNA: TGTGCCAGCAGTGAAGACGGGGGGGCCTACAATGAGCAGTTCTTC; CDR3 protein: CASSEDGGAYNEQFF
J gene: TRBJ1-1; D gene: NA; V gene: TRBV7-2; clone size: NA; CDR3 DNA: TGTGCCAGCAGTTGGAGCATACCGAACACTGAAGCTTTCTTT; CDR3 protein: CASSWSIPNTEAFF
J gene: TRBJ2-3; D gene: TRBD2; V gene: TRBV5-1; clone size: once; CDR3 DNA: TGCGCCAGCAGCCCGGGGGGGGAAACAGATACGCAGTATTTT; CDR3 protein: CASSPGGETDTQYF
J gene: TRBJ2-5; D gene: NA; V gene: TRBV28; clone size: NA; CDR3 DNA: TGTGCCAGCATCCCTGGACGCAGGGGAAGGTCTGAGACCCAGTACTTC; CDR3 protein: CASIPGRRGRSETQYF
J gene: TRBJ2-3; D gene: NA; V gene: TRBV4-2; clone size: once; CDR3 DNA: TGTGCCAGCAGCCGCGCGGGTCCCGGGGACACAGATACGCAGTATTTT; CDR3 protein: CASSRAGPGDTDTQYF
J gene: TRBJ1-1; D gene: NA; V gene: TRBV19; clone size: few; CDR3 DNA: TGTGCCAGTAGTATCGTTATCTGGAACACTGAAGCTTTCTTT; CDR3 protein: CASSIVIWNTEAFF
J gene: TRBJ2-7; D gene: NA; V gene: TRBV11-3; clone size: NA; CDR3 DNA: TGTGCCAGCAGCTTCGGTTTCGAGTCCCACGAGCAGTACTTC; CDR3 protein: CASSFGFESHEQYF
J gene: TRBJ2-3; D gene: TRBD1; V gene: TRBV7-2; clone size: NA; CDR3 DNA: TGTGCCAGCAGCTTAGACCCAGGGGGTGTCACAGATACGCAGTATTTT; CDR3 protein: CASSLDPGGVTDTQYF
J gene: TRBJ2-7; D gene: TRBD1; V gene: TRBV7-3; clone size: NA; CDR3 DNA: TGTGCCAGCAGTCGGGACAGCGATTACGAGCAGTACTTC; CDR3 protein: CASSRDSDYEQYF
J gene: TRBJ2-1; D gene: NA; V gene: TRBV28; clone size: NA; CDR3 DNA: TGTGCCAGCAGCACCGTGGGCGGGCAGGGAGGATACAATGAGCAGTTCTTC; CDR3 protein: CASSTVGGQGGYNEQFF
J gene: TRBJ2-6; D gene: NA; V gene: TRBV2; clone size: NA; CDR3 DNA: TGTGCCAGCAGTGAGATGGCCTCTGGGGCCAACGTCCTGACTTTC; CDR3 protein: CASSEMASGANVLTF
J gene: TRBJ2-3; D gene: TRBD2; V gene: TRBV11-2; clone size: NA; CDR3 DNA: TGTGCCAGCAGCTCCCTTGACGGGGGGGTTGCAGATACGCAGTATTTT; CDR3 protein: CASSSLDGGVADTQYF
J gene: TRBJ2-7; D gene: NA; V gene: TRBV7-2; clone size: NA; CDR3 DNA: TGTGCCAGCACCTCCGTTGAGAGGCCTGGCTACGAGCAGTACTTC; CDR3 protein: CASTSVERPGYEQYF
J gene: TRBJ2-3; D gene: NA; V gene: TRBV19; clone size: NA; CDR3 DNA: TGTGCCAGTAGCCCACTAAGAAGCACAGATACGCAGTATTTT; CDR3 protein: CASSPLRSTDTQYF
J gene: TRBJ2-3; D gene: TRBD1; V gene: TRBV10-3; clone size: once; CDR3 DNA: TGTGCCATCAGTGACAGGGGGCGCGAAGATACGCAGTATTTT; CDR3 protein: CAISDRGREDTQYF
J gene: TRBJ1-6; D gene: NA; V gene: TRBV7-6; clone size: NA; CDR3 DNA: TGTGCCAGCAGCCCCTTGCCAGTGGGGGCTGGTTCACCCCTCCACTTT; CDR3 protein: CASSPLPVGAGSPLHF
J gene: TRBJ1-1; D gene: NA; V gene: TRBV12-2; clone size: NA; CDR3 DNA: TGTGCAAGTCGTCGCCCAGGGGTCGGGACTGAAGCTTTCTTT; CDR3 protein: CASRRPGVGTEAFF
J gene: TRBJ2-3; D gene: TRBD2; V gene: TRBV5-1; clone size: once; CDR3 DNA: TGCGCCAGCACCTTAGCGGGGGGGCCAGATACGCAGTATTTT; CDR3 protein: CASTLAGGPDTQYF
J gene: TRBJ1-1; D gene: TRBD1; V gene: TRBV29-1; clone size: few; CDR3 DNA: TGCAGCGTCGCTCAAACAGGGGCTACTGAAGCTTTCTTT; CDR3 protein: CSVAQTGATEAFF
J gene: TRBJ1-1; D gene: NA; V gene: TRBV30; clone size: NA; CDR3 DNA: TGTGCCTGGACCGGGTTTCGGAACACTGAAGCTTTCTTT; CDR3 protein: CAWTGFRNTEAFF